These T cell receptor beta chains were read from a single sample in a study of blood T cell repertoires in COVID-19. Sequencing was performed with immunoSEQ multiplex PCR; in TCRdb, only in-frame clones are kept and a portion is missing. The profile shows under 250,000 clones, 65% to 90% of them singletons. Sequencing input: PBMCs or T cells enriched from blood (not recorded which). The origin of the receptors is a woman aged 50 to 65 with acute COVID-19. The CDR3 runs from the conserved cysteine through the conserved F or W. The order of the fields is clone size, V gene, D gene, J gene, CDR3 protein, CDR3 DNA. The D gene is left open where the match is weak. Only part of the rows carry a size: once, few, many, or a class if the clone is expanded.

size: NA
V: TRBV18
D: NA
J: TRBJ1-5
CDR3: CASSPWDNNQPQHF
DNA: TGTGCCAGCTCACCATGGGACAACAATCAGCCCCAGCATTTT

size: NA
V: TRBV5-4
D: TRBD2
J: TRBJ2-5
CDR3: CASSNGGAETQYF
DNA: TGTGCCAGCAGCAACGGGGGGGCGGAGACCCAGTACTTC

size: NA
V: TRBV4-1
D: TRBD1
J: TRBJ1-4
CDR3: CASSWQGDEKLFF
DNA: TGCGCCAGCAGTTGGCAGGGGGATGAAAAACTGTTTTTT

size: NA
V: TRBV6-2/TRBV6-3
D: NA
J: TRBJ1-1
CDR3: CASSYTGITEAFF
DNA: TGTGCCAGCAGTTATACAGGGATCACTGAAGCTTTCTTT

size: once
V: TRBV9
D: NA
J: TRBJ1-6
CDR3: CASSVEDRGSPLHF
DNA: TGTGCCAGCAGCGTAGAGGACCGGGGGTCACCCCTCCACTTT

size: NA
V: TRBV18
D: TRBD1
J: TRBJ1-1
CDR3: CASADRDVMNTEAFF
DNA: TGTGCCAGCGCAGACAGGGATGTAATGAACACTGAAGCTTTCTTT

size: NA
V: TRBV27
D: NA
J: TRBJ1-6
CDR3: CASSLDEGNSPLHF
DNA: TGTGCCAGCAGTTTGGATGAGGGTAATTCACCCCTCCACTTT

size: NA
V: TRBV27
D: NA
J: TRBJ1-1
CDR3: CASTVRGKNTEAFF
DNA: TGTGCCAGCACGGTCCGGGGGAAGAACACTGAAGCTTTCTTT

size: NA
V: TRBV18
D: TRBD2
J: TRBJ2-5
CDR3: CASSPMTTSGGGETQYF
DNA: TGTGCCAGCTCACCAATGACGACTAGCGGGGGCGGGGAGACCCAGTACTTC

size: NA
V: TRBV9
D: NA
J: TRBJ2-7
CDR3: CASSVGWRQTTYEQYF
DNA: TGTGCCAGCAGCGTAGGCTGGAGGCAAACTACCTACGAGCAGTACTTC

size: NA
V: TRBV6-6
D: NA
J: TRBJ1-1
CDR3: CASSTLGYGQSFFGDTEAFF
DNA: TGTGCCAGCAGCACCCTCGGGTATGGACAGTCCTTCTTTGGGGACACTGAAGCTTTCTTT

size: NA
V: TRBV7-2
D: TRBD1
J: TRBJ1-4
CDR3: CASSRDRADEKLFF
DNA: TGTGCCAGCAGCCGCGACAGGGCAGATGAAAAACTGTTTTTT

size: NA
V: TRBV14
D: NA
J: TRBJ1-1
CDR3: CASSQAIPGTEAFF
DNA: TGTGCCAGCAGCCAAGCCATCCCGGGCACTGAAGCTTTCTTT

size: NA
V: TRBV23-1
D: TRBD1
J: TRBJ1-5
CDR3: CASPSRDRDNQPQHF
DNA: TGCGCCAGCCCGTCCCGGGACAGGGACAATCAGCCCCAGCATTTT

size: NA
V: TRBV11-3
D: NA
J: TRBJ2-3
CDR3: CASSGGFSTDTQYF
DNA: TGTGCCAGCAGCGGGGGGTTTAGCACAGATACGCAGTATTTT

size: NA
V: TRBV6-5
D: TRBD2
J: TRBJ2-3
CDR3: CASRLGGEDTQYF
DNA: TGTGCCAGCAGGCTTGGGGGGGAAGATACGCAGTATTTT

size: once
V: TRBV2
D: NA
J: TRBJ1-2
CDR3: CAIQPWSRGYTF
DNA: TGTGCCATCCAACCCTGGAGTCGTGGCTACACCTTC

size: NA
V: TRBV10-3
D: TRBD1
J: TRBJ1-2
CDR3: CAISDLGQSNYGYTF
DNA: TGTGCCATCAGTGATTTGGGACAGAGCAACTATGGCTACACCTTC

size: NA
V: TRBV6-5
D: TRBD1
J: TRBJ2-2
CDR3: CASSWGDRRTGELFF
DNA: TGTGCCAGCAGCTGGGGGGACAGGCGCACCGGGGAGCTGTTTTTT

size: NA
V: TRBV5-1
D: TRBD1
J: TRBJ2-5
CDR3: CASSSPGTGGETQYF
DNA: TGCGCCAGCAGCTCACCCGGGACAGGTGGAGAGACCCAGTACTTC

size: NA
V: TRBV7-2
D: NA
J: TRBJ1-2
CDR3: CASSRGDSTYGYTF
DNA: TGTGCCAGCAGCCGCGGCGACAGTACCTATGGCTACACCTTC

size: NA
V: TRBV5-1
D: NA
J: TRBJ1-2
CDR3: CASSSRGGDYGYTF
DNA: TGCGCCAGCAGCTCTAGGGGTGGGGACTATGGCTACACCTTC

size: NA
V: TRBV3-1/TRBV3-2
D: NA
J: TRBJ1-2
CDR3: CASSQSEGDGYTF
DNA: TGTGCCAGCAGCCAAAGTGAGGGGGATGGCTACACCTTC

size: NA
V: TRBV2
D: NA
J: TRBJ2-7
CDR3: CASSAGLTVYEQYF
DNA: TGTGCCAGCAGTGCCGGATTAACAGTCTACGAGCAGTACTTC

size: NA
V: TRBV11-3
D: NA
J: TRBJ2-1
CDR3: CASSLGGITGYNEQFF
DNA: TGTGCCAGCAGCTTAGGAGGGATTACGGGCTACAATGAGCAGTTCTTC

size: NA
V: TRBV7-9
D: TRBD2
J: TRBJ2-3
CDR3: CASSLGLAGGTDTQYF
DNA: TGTGCCAGCAGCTTGGGACTAGCGGGGGGGACAGATACGCAGTATTTT

size: NA
V: TRBV4-3
D: NA
J: TRBJ1-2
CDR3: CASSQALSRVNYGYTF
DNA: TGCGCCAGCAGCCAAGCACTTTCCAGGGTGAACTATGGCTACACCTTC

size: NA
V: TRBV3-1/TRBV3-2
D: TRBD2
J: TRBJ2-7
CDR3: CASSQGGDEQYF
DNA: TGTGCCAGCAGCCAGGGGGGGGACGAGCAGTACTTC

size: NA
V: TRBV7-2
D: TRBD1
J: TRBJ1-5
CDR3: CASTYEGATGQPQHF
DNA: TGTGCCAGCACCTATGAGGGGGCCACGGGTCAGCCCCAGCATTTT

size: NA
V: TRBV7-9
D: TRBD2
J: TRBJ2-5
CDR3: CASGLGPGQETQYF
DNA: TGTGCCAGCGGACTAGGCCCCGGCCAAGAGACCCAGTACTTC

size: NA
V: TRBV20-1
D: TRBD1
J: TRBJ1-2
CDR3: CSASLQRGQGTYGYTF
DNA: TGCAGTGCTAGTCTCCAACGGGGACAGGGGACCTATGGCTACACCTTC

size: NA
V: TRBV7-9
D: NA
J: TRBJ2-2
CDR3: CASSLASANTGELFF
DNA: TGTGCCAGCAGCTTAGCTAGCGCTAACACCGGGGAGCTGTTTTTT

size: NA
V: TRBV5-8
D: NA
J: TRBJ1-1
CDR3: CASSLSYGTEAFF
DNA: TGTGCCAGCAGCTTAAGTTACGGCACTGAAGCTTTCTTT

size: NA
V: TRBV5-5
D: TRBD1
J: TRBJ2-7
CDR3: CASSLTGTGSHEQYF
DNA: TGTGCCAGCAGCCTAACCGGGACAGGGTCCCACGAGCAGTACTTC

size: NA
V: TRBV5-8
D: TRBD1
J: TRBJ1-2
CDR3: CASSFPTGLGGYTF
DNA: TGTGCCAGCAGCTTCCCGACAGGGTTAGGCGGCTACACCTTC

size: NA
V: TRBV6-5
D: NA
J: TRBJ1-5
CDR3: CASNEGWTENQPQHF
DNA: TGTGCCAGCAACGAGGGTTGGACGGAAAATCAGCCCCAGCATTTT

size: NA
V: TRBV19
D: TRBD1
J: TRBJ1-2
CDR3: CASSVDRVIGYTF
DNA: TGTGCCAGTAGTGTGGACAGGGTGATCGGCTACACCTTC